This TCR beta chain was sequenced for a study of OX40 agonist ivuxolimab in advanced cancers. Background on the study: An agonistic anti-OX40 (CD134) antibody, ivuxolimab, was used to treat the patients. Findings and caveats of the study: Expansion of clones was among the lowest in partial responders at 0.1-3.0 mg/kg. In CD8+ T cells, expanded clones were on average more numerous than in CD4+.

With respect to this clone: The antigen is not known.

Looked up from germline, CDR1 is SGHDT and CDR2 is YYEEEE. V lost 0 bases, J lost 6 bases, and 15 bases lay in between. This CDR3 is built from 15 residues. Anyone with autoimmune disease history or systemic immunosuppression was excluded. Clones were sequenced by immunoSEQ multiplex PCR, and TCRdb holds only the in-frame ones, with some missing. Of 100,000 to 130,000 clones in the sample, approximately 89% were seen once. The sequencing here drew on CD4+ or CD8+ T cells sorted from blood, taken in a trial of the OX40 agonist ivuxolimab. The sequence was obtained from an adult with an advanced solid tumor such as melanoma, head and neck, liver or kidney cancer. The rearrangement links TRBV5-6 to TRBJ1-2, with D perhaps matching TRBD1 (5 bases). This CDR3 reads CASSLAAEGRDGYTF. Written as DNA, the CDR3 is TGTGCCAGCAGCTTGGCGGCTGAGGGGCGAGATGGCTACACCTTC.